These 5 T cell receptor beta chains came from one sample sequenced in a study of Ad26.COV2.S vaccination and SARS-CoV-2 variants. The data were produced by immunoSEQ multiplex PCR, yet TCRdb's version contains in-frame clones alone and is incomplete. The profile shows some 640,000 clones, 80% to 90% of them singletons. Treatment reported: 15 to 20 received Ad26.COV2.S at low or high dose, single or two shots; about 5 received placebo; per-sample allocation not given. At day 63 after the first vaccine or placebo injection, samples were drawn. Source: peripheral blood, taken in a trial of Ad26.COV2.S vaccine versus placebo. The source of these receptors is a person aged 18-60 years who received the Ad26.COV2.S COVID-19 vaccine or a placebo.

The V call is TRBV6-6, the J call TRBJ1-6; 8 nucleotides match TRBD1. Germline-derived CDR1 and CDR2 are MNHNY and SVGAGI (reference sequence). V lost 7 bases and J lost 8; bases outside the gene matches: 4. The CDR3 sequence is 13 residues long. Here the CDR3 DNA reads TGTGCCAGCACCCAGACAGGGGATTCACCCCTCCACTTT. It encodes CASTQTGDSPLHF.

V gene TRBV18 combines with J gene TRBJ1-3; D gene uncertain. CDR3 length: 13 amino acids. V was trimmed by 3 bases and J by 3 bases, leaving 6 bases between them. Germline V gene lookup returns CDR1 KGHSH and CDR2 LQKENI. The CDR3 here is CASSPGFGNTIYF. The CDR3 DNA is TGTGCCAGCTCACCGGGATTTGGAAACACCATATATTTT. Drawing the rest from reference TRBV18 and TRBJ1-3, the complete variable domain is NAGVMQNPRHLVRRRGQEARLRCSPMKGHSHVYWYRQLPEEGLKFMVYLQKENIIDESGMPKERFSAEFPKEGPSILRIQQVVRGDSAAYFCASSPGFGNTIYFGEGSWLTVV.

The J gene is TRBJ1-2, the V gene TRBV7-2; maybe TRBD1 (5 bases). CDR3 length equals 13 residues. V lost 0 bases and J lost 9, with 11 bases in between. Germline lookup yields CDR1 SGHTA and CDR2 FQGNSA. Written as DNA, the CDR3 is TGTGCCAGCAGCTTAGCTGGGGGTCAGAGCTACACCTTC. It yields the protein CASSLAGGQSYTF. The full variable domain, completed using reference TRBV7-2 and TRBJ1-2, is GAGVSQSPSNKVTEKGKDVELRCDPISGHTALYWYRQSLGQGLEFLIYFQGNSAPDKSGLPSDRFSAERTGGSVSTLTIQRTQQEDSAVYLCASSLAGGQSYTFGSGTRLTVV.

The rearrangement links TRBV5-1 to TRBJ2-2; 9 nucleotides line up with TRBD1. The V and J ends lost 4 bases and 9 bases, in that order; junction bases with no gene match: 10. The germline gives CDR1 SGHRS, CDR2 YFSETQ. The CDR3 totals 15 residues. The CDR3 bases are TGCGCCAGCAGCCAAGGACCGGGACAGGGAAGGGAGCTGTTTTTT. This translates into CASSQGPGQGRELFF.

As regards this clone: This CDR3 is also generated by other DNA sequences in the sample. This sequence joins TRBV5-1 and TRBJ2-1, with TRBD1 identical over 7 bases. Germline V gene sequence: CDR1 SGHRS, CDR2 YFSETQ. Trimming took 0 bases from V and 6 from J; bases not matched to a gene: 0. The CDR3 is 13 amino acids. DNA for the CDR3: TGCGCCAGCAGCTTGGGACAGGGCAATGAGCAGTTCTTC. Protein product: CASSLGQGNEQFF.